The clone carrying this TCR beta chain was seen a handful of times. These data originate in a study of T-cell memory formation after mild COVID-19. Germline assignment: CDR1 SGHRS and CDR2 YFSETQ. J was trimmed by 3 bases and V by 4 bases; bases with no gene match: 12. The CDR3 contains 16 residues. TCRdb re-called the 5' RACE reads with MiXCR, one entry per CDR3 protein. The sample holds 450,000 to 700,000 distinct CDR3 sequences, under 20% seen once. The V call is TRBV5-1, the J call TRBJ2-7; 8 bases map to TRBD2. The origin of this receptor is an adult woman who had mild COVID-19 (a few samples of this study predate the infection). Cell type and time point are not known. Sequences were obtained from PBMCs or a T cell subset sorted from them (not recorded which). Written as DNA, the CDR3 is TGCGCCAGCAGCCAAGCTACGGGGGGGCACTACTACGAGCAGTACTTC. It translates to CASSQATGGHYYEQYF.